The clone carrying this T cell receptor (beta chain) appeared a few times. V shed 4 bases, J shed 2 bases, and the junction held 4 bases outside the gene matches. The CDR3 totals 14 residues. The germline gives CDR1 SGHRS, CDR2 YFSETQ. Sample-barcoded 5' priming and a J-beta primer mix drove a second PCR of 7 to 11 cycles. Each cDNA molecule was tagged by a template-switch adaptor that had 12 random nucleotides. Via MiXCR, TCRdb re-called the 5' RACE reads, giving one row per CDR3 protein. The repertoire consists of more than 600,000 distinct CDR3 sequences, with approximately 25% occurring once and the leading ten covering 8% to 10%. The data were obtained in a study of blood T cells in healthy people across ages. The study drew donors from healthy Caucasian individuals in Russia aged roughly 6 to 90. These data were also reused for a study on T cells of mothers and their children. That paper adds: Sample barcodes and 2-4 random nucleotides came from the second PCR's M1S primer. Whether related or unrelated, pairs show similar shaping of TCR recombination output by thymic selection.

The sample taken for sequencing was blood. The rearrangement links TRBV5-1 to TRBJ2-5; 8 bases fit TRBD2. This clonotype was sampled from a boy younger than 18 in good health. The CDR3, as DNA: TGCGCCAGCAGCCACGGGGGGGGACAAGAGACCCAGTACTTC. This gives the protein CASSHGGGQETQYF.